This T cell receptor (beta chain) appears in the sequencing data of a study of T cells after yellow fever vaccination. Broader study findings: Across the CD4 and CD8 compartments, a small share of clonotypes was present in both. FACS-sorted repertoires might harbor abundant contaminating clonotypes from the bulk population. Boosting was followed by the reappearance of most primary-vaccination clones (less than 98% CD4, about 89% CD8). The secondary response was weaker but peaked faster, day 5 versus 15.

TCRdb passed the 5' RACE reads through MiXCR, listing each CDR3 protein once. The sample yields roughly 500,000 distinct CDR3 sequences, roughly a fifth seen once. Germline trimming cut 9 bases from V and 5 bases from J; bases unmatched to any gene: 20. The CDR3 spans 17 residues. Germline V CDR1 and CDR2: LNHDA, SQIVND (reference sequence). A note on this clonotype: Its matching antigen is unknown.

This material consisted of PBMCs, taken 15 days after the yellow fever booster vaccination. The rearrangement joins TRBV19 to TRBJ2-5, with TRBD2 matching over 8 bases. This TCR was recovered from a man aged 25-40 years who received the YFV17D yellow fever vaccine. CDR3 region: CASTPSILAGKFETQYF. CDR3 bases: TGTGCCAGCACACCGAGTATATTAGCGGGAAAGTTCGAGACCCAGTACTTC.